A selection of T cell receptor beta chains follows, all from one sample in a study of blood T cell repertoires in COVID-19. This table comes from immunoSEQ multiplex PCR, and its TCRdb copy is limited to in-frame clones, with some not included. The data show 200,000 or so clones, about nine tenths seen once. Sequenced input: PBMCs or T cells enriched from blood (not recorded which). Receptors originate from a woman aged 30 to 39 who had recovered from COVID-19. CDR3s include the opening cysteine and the closing phenylalanine or tryptophan. The D gene is left open where the match is weak. Expanded clones are given a class, and other clones once, few, many or no size at all.

DNA,CDR3,J,size,D,V
TGTGCCACCAGCAGAGGTGCCGGTGGGACTTATGGCTACACCTTC,CATSRGAGGTYGYTF,TRBJ1-2,-,-,TRBV15
TGTGCCAGCAGCGTAGGCCTCTCAGGGTACACTGAAGCTTTCTTT,CASSVGLSGYTEAFF,TRBJ1-1,-,-,TRBV9
TGTGCCAGCAGCTTTGGACAGGGTAATTCACCCCTCCACTTT,CASSFGQGNSPLHF,TRBJ1-6,-,TRBD1,TRBV5-4
TGTGCCAGCAGTGTTGGGGGGGCCAATCAGCCCCAGCATTTT,CASSVGGANQPQHF,TRBJ1-5,once,-,TRBV6-2/TRBV6-3
TGTGCCAGCAGTGAAAGGAGTCGGGCTGGAAACACCATATATTTT,CASSERSRAGNTIYF,TRBJ1-3,-,-,TRBV2
TGTGCCAGCAGCTCCCCTCAGACAGGCTGGAGTGAAAAACTGTTTTTT,CASSSPQTGWSEKLFF,TRBJ1-4,-,-,TRBV7-9
TGCGCCAGCAGCCAAGATGGGCTAGCGGGCCACACAGATACGCAGTATTTT,CASSQDGLAGHTDTQYF,TRBJ2-3,once,TRBD2,TRBV4-3
TGTGCCAGCAGCTTCAACAGGGAGAGTGGCTACACCTTC,CASSFNRESGYTF,TRBJ1-2,-,-,TRBV7-2
TGTGCCAGCAGCTTAGGGGGCTGGGGCTACACCTTC,CASSLGGWGYTF,TRBJ1-2,few,-,TRBV7-9
TGTGCCAGCAGCCATGAAGCGGTCGCCGGGGAGCTGTTTTTT,CASSHEAVAGELFF,TRBJ2-2,-,-,TRBV3-1/TRBV3-2
TGTGCCAGCAGTTCCGACAGATTTGAAGCTTTCTTT,CASSSDRFEAFF,TRBJ1-1,once,-,TRBV12-3/TRBV12-4
TGTGCCAGCTCACCCGACAGGGTGAACACTGAAGCTTTCTTT,CASSPDRVNTEAFF,TRBJ1-1,few,TRBD1,TRBV18
TGTGCCAGCAGCTTTACAGGGGTTGAGAATTCACCCCTCCACTTT,CASSFTGVENSPLHF,TRBJ1-6,-,TRBD1,TRBV11-2
TGTGCCAGCAGTTACGAACAGGGTAATGAAAAACTGTTTTTT,CASSYEQGNEKLFF,TRBJ1-4,-,-,TRBV6-5
TGTGCCAGCAGCCGACAGGGAGACAATGGCTACACCTTC,CASSRQGDNGYTF,TRBJ1-2,-,TRBD1,TRBV6-5
TGTGCCAGCAGTTCGGGACAGCAGCTTAATTCACCCCTCCACTTT,CASSSGQQLNSPLHF,TRBJ1-6,-,TRBD1,TRBV6-2/TRBV6-3
TGTGCCAGCAGTTTAAGACGGGGGCAGCCCCAGCATTTT,CASSLRRGQPQHF,TRBJ1-5,-,-,TRBV12-3/TRBV12-4
TGTGCCAGCAGCCGTAGGACTAGCGGGGGGTTATATGAGCAGTTCTTC,CASSRRTSGGLYEQFF,TRBJ2-1,few,TRBD2,TRBV6-7
TGTGCCAGCAGCCAAGATGGGGGGAGCAATCAGCCCCAGCATTTT,CASSQDGGSNQPQHF,TRBJ1-5,-,-,TRBV3-1/TRBV3-2
TGTGCCAGCAGGACCCGGCTAGCGGGGGGGCCTGGGGAGACCCAGTACTTC,CASRTRLAGGPGETQYF,TRBJ2-5,-,TRBD2,TRBV7-2
TGTGCCAGCAGTGCCCCCGGGGACAGGATCTCCTACGAGCAGTACTTC,CASSAPGDRISYEQYF,TRBJ2-7,once,TRBD1,TRBV6-1
TGTGCCAGCAGCCCTAGCGGACGTGACTACGAGCAGTACTTC,CASSPSGRDYEQYF,TRBJ2-7,few,TRBD2,TRBV7-2
TGTGCAAGTCGCTTAGCCCCCACAGGGGGCTGCACTGAAGCTTTCTTT,CASRLAPTGGCTEAFF,TRBJ1-1,-,-,TRBV12-2
TGCGCCAGCACGGCGGGGGGACGTGGGACAGATACGCAGTATTTT,CASTAGGRGTDTQYF,TRBJ2-3,-,TRBD2,TRBV5-1
TGTGCCAGCAGTTTAGAGAGGAACACCGGGGAGCTGTTTTTT,CASSLERNTGELFF,TRBJ2-2,-,-,TRBV6-2/TRBV6-3
TGTGCCAGCAGGTTAACTAGCGGGGGCACCTACAATGAGCAGTTCTTC,CASRLTSGGTYNEQFF,TRBJ2-1,-,TRBD2,TRBV7-6
TGTGCCAGCAGCCGGACAGGGGTTGGAAACACCATATATTTT,CASSRTGVGNTIYF,TRBJ1-3,-,TRBD1,TRBV7-6
TGTGCCAGCAGCTTGGCCCCAGGGGCCTACGAGCAGTACTTC,CASSLAPGAYEQYF,TRBJ2-7,-,-,TRBV5-4
TGTGCCAGCGGGATTGTCTCCTACAATGAGCAGTTCTTC,CASGIVSYNEQFF,TRBJ2-1,-,-,TRBV19
TGTGCCAGCGCCGATCCCGGGTTCGATGGCTACACCTTC,CASADPGFDGYTF,TRBJ1-2,-,-,TRBV12-3/TRBV12-4
TGTGCCAGCAGCTTAGATAGCAGAACCAATCAGCCCCAGCATTTT,CASSLDSRTNQPQHF,TRBJ1-5,-,-,TRBV7-2
TGTGCCAGCAGTTTAGGGCTCACCGGGGAGCTGTTTTTT,CASSLGLTGELFF,TRBJ2-2,-,-,TRBV27
TGTGCCAGCAGCCAAGAAATGGGGGGGCCCGACATTCAGTACTTC,CASSQEMGGPDIQYF,TRBJ2-4,-,-,TRBV4-2
TGTGCCAGCAGTGTGGCTAGCGGGGCCCGATCCTACGAGCAGTACTTC,CASSVASGARSYEQYF,TRBJ2-7,-,TRBD2,TRBV6-1
TGTGCCAGCAGTATAGCCCCACGGACATCTAATAATTCACCCCTCCACTTT,CASSIAPRTSNNSPLHF,TRBJ1-6,-,-,TRBV27
TGTGCCAGCAGCCTTGGTTACAGAATCACAGATACGCAGTATTTT,CASSLGYRITDTQYF,TRBJ2-3,-,-,TRBV9
TGTGCCACCGCAGGGGGACAGTACACCGGGGAGCTGTTTTTT,CATAGGQYTGELFF,TRBJ2-2,-,TRBD1,TRBV7-9
TGCGCCAGCAGCTTGGGACAGGGGAGCAATCAGCCCCAGCATTTT,CASSLGQGSNQPQHF,TRBJ1-5,-,TRBD1,TRBV5-1
TGTGCCAGCAGTTACGAGATGAACACTGAAGCTTTCTTT,CASSYEMNTEAFF,TRBJ1-1,-,-,TRBV6-5
TGTGCCAGTAGTGCGACTAGCGGGGGGGCCACAGATACGCAGTATTTT,CASSATSGGATDTQYF,TRBJ2-3,-,TRBD2,TRBV19